Listed below are T cell receptor beta chains from one sample, sequenced in a study of shared clonotypes between healthy human individuals. The protocol was immunoSEQ multiplex PCR, while the TCRdb copy is restricted to in-frame clones and leaves out a portion. The sample contains hundreds of thousands of clones, roughly 97% of which appear only once. The specimen sequenced was naive CD4+ T cells sorted from blood. The receptor source for this set is a woman aged 30 to 39 in good health. Each CDR3 is given with its conserved first and last residue. Each record gives: V gene, clone size, J gene, D gene, CDR3 DNA, CDR3 protein. A D gene is named only where the DNA matches it firmly. Not every row has a clone size; where given, it reads once, few, many or a size class.

V gene: TRBV7-2; clone size: NA; J gene: TRBJ1-4; D gene: TRBD1; CDR3 DNA: TGTGCCAGCAGCTTAGAAGGACAGGGCCATGAAAAACTGTTTTTT; CDR3 protein: CASSLEGQGHEKLFF
V gene: TRBV6-5; clone size: NA; J gene: TRBJ2-7; D gene: TRBD1; CDR3 DNA: TGTGCCAGCAGGGGAGCCGGACAGGGGTACGAGCAGTACTTC; CDR3 protein: CASRGAGQGYEQYF
V gene: TRBV30; clone size: NA; J gene: TRBJ2-2; D gene: NA; CDR3 DNA: TGTGCCCGCAACGTGGGGGTTGGCACCGGGGAGCTGTTTTTT; CDR3 protein: CARNVGVGTGELFF
V gene: TRBV11-2; clone size: NA; J gene: TRBJ2-3; D gene: TRBD2; CDR3 DNA: TGTGCCAGCAGCACCGCTCCGGGAGGGCAGAGGACAGATACGCAGTATTTT; CDR3 protein: CASSTAPGGQRTDTQYF
V gene: TRBV28; clone size: NA; J gene: TRBJ1-3; D gene: NA; CDR3 DNA: TGTGCCAGCTCTCCAGCTGGCTCTGGAAACACCATATATTTT; CDR3 protein: CASSPAGSGNTIYF
V gene: TRBV7-3; clone size: NA; J gene: TRBJ2-1; D gene: NA; CDR3 DNA: TGTGCCAGCAGCCGGGACTCCTACAATGAGCAGTTCTTC; CDR3 protein: CASSRDSYNEQFF
V gene: TRBV29-1; clone size: NA; J gene: TRBJ1-2; D gene: NA; CDR3 DNA: TGCAGCGTTGCCCTGACGGGCTATGGCTACACCTTC; CDR3 protein: CSVALTGYGYTF
V gene: TRBV27; clone size: once; J gene: TRBJ2-7; D gene: TRBD1; CDR3 DNA: TGTGCCAGCAGTACATCGACAGGGGGCGAGCAGTACTTC; CDR3 protein: CASSTSTGGEQYF
V gene: TRBV25-1; clone size: NA; J gene: TRBJ1-2; D gene: TRBD1; CDR3 DNA: TGTGCCAGCTTTGACAGGGGTCGTGGCTACACCTTC; CDR3 protein: CASFDRGRGYTF
V gene: TRBV5-4; clone size: NA; J gene: TRBJ2-3; D gene: NA; CDR3 DNA: TGTGCCAGCAGCTCCCCGGGGGCCGATACGCAGTATTTT; CDR3 protein: CASSSPGADTQYF
V gene: TRBV28; clone size: NA; J gene: TRBJ1-2; D gene: NA; CDR3 DNA: TGTGCCAGCAGTCGCTTTGGGGTGGGCTATGGCTACACCTTC; CDR3 protein: CASSRFGVGYGYTF
V gene: TRBV27; clone size: NA; J gene: TRBJ2-1; D gene: NA; CDR3 DNA: TGTGCCAGCAGCCACACACCGGGAGCCGCATACAATGAGCAGTTCTTC; CDR3 protein: CASSHTPGAAYNEQFF
V gene: TRBV27; clone size: NA; J gene: TRBJ2-3; D gene: NA; CDR3 DNA: TGTGCCAGCAGTTTGAAGCGTTCTAGCACAGATACGCAGTATTTT; CDR3 protein: CASSLKRSSTDTQYF
V gene: TRBV27; clone size: NA; J gene: TRBJ1-3; D gene: NA; CDR3 DNA: TGTGCCAGCAGTTTATCGGGGGCGAGAAACACCATATATTTT; CDR3 protein: CASSLSGARNTIYF
V gene: TRBV5-1; clone size: NA; J gene: TRBJ2-1; D gene: TRBD1; CDR3 DNA: TGCGCCAGCAGCTTACAAACCGGGACAGGGGGCTACAATGAGCAGTTCTTC; CDR3 protein: CASSLQTGTGGYNEQFF
V gene: TRBV28; clone size: NA; J gene: TRBJ2-2; D gene: NA; CDR3 DNA: TGTGCCAGCAGTTTAATTAGGGAGAACACCGGGGAGCTGTTTTTT; CDR3 protein: CASSLIRENTGELFF
V gene: TRBV28; clone size: NA; J gene: TRBJ2-7; D gene: NA; CDR3 DNA: TGTGCCAGCAGTCTAGTAGGAGCCTACGAGCAGTACTTC; CDR3 protein: CASSLVGAYEQYF
V gene: TRBV5-1; clone size: NA; J gene: TRBJ2-7; D gene: NA; CDR3 DNA: TGCGCCAGCAGCTTTGGTGGGAGCTCCTACGAGCAGTACTTC; CDR3 protein: CASSFGGSSYEQYF
V gene: TRBV6-5; clone size: NA; J gene: TRBJ1-3; D gene: NA; CDR3 DNA: TGTGCCAGCAGTTACTCCGACAGGAAGGAAAACACCATATATTTT; CDR3 protein: CASSYSDRKENTIYF
V gene: TRBV29-1; clone size: NA; J gene: TRBJ1-2; D gene: NA; CDR3 DNA: TGCAGCGTCACCGCGGGCAACTATGGCTACACCTTC; CDR3 protein: CSVTAGNYGYTF
V gene: TRBV5-4; clone size: NA; J gene: TRBJ2-1; D gene: NA; CDR3 DNA: TGTGCCAGCAGTGTGGCCGAGGGGGGGTACAATGAGCAGTTCTTC; CDR3 protein: CASSVAEGGYNEQFF
V gene: TRBV11-2; clone size: few; J gene: TRBJ2-7; D gene: NA; CDR3 DNA: TGTGCCAGCACCCACCCGCGGACGGGCTTTTACGAGCAGTACTTC; CDR3 protein: CASTHPRTGFYEQYF
V gene: TRBV14; clone size: NA; J gene: TRBJ2-1; D gene: NA; CDR3 DNA: TGTGCCAGCAGCCGGCCGGACTATTACAATGAGCAGTTCTTC; CDR3 protein: CASSRPDYYNEQFF
V gene: TRBV25-1; clone size: NA; J gene: TRBJ1-2; D gene: NA; CDR3 DNA: TGTGCCAGCAGTGAAGGGACGGACTATGGCTACACCTTC; CDR3 protein: CASSEGTDYGYTF